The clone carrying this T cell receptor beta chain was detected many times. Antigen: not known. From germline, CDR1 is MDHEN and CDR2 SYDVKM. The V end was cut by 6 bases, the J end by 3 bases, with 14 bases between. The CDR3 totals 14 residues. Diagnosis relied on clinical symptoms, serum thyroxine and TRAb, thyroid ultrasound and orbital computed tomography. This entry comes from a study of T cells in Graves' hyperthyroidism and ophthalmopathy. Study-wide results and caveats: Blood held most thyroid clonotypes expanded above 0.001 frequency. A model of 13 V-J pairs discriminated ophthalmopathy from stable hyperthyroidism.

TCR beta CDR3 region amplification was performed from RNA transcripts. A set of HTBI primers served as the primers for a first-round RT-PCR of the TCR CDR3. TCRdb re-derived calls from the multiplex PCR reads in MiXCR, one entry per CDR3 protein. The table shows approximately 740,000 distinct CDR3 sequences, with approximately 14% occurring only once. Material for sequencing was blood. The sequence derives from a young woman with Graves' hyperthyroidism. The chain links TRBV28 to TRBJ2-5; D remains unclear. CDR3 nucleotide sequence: TGTGCCAGCAGGCCGGACGGATCCAAAGAGACCCAGTACTTC. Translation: CASRPDGSKETQYF.